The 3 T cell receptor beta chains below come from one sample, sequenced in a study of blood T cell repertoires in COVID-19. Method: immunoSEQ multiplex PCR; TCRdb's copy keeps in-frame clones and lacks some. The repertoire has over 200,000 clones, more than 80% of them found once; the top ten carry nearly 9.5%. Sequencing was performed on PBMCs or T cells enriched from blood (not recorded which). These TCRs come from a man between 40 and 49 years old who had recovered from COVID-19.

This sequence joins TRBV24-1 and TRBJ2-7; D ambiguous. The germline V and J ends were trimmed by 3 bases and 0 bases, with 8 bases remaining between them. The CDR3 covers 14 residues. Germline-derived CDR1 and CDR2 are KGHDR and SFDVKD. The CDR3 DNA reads TGTGCCACCAGTGATCGGTGGAGCTCCTACGAGCAGTACTTC. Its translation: CATSDRWSSYEQYF.

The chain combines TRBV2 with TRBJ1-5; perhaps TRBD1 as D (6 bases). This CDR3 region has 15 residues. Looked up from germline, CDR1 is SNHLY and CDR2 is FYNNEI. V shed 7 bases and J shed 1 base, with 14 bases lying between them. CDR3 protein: CASTWQGRSNQPQHF. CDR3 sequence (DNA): TGTGCCAGCACATGGCAGGGGCGAAGCAATCAGCCCCAGCATTTT.

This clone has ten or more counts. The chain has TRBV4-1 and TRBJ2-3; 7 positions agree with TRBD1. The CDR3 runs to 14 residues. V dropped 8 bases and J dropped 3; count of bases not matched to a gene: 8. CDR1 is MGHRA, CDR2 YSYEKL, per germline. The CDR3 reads CASGEGALTDTQYF. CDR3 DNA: TGCGCCAGCGGAGAGGGGGCCCTGACAGATACGCAGTATTTT.